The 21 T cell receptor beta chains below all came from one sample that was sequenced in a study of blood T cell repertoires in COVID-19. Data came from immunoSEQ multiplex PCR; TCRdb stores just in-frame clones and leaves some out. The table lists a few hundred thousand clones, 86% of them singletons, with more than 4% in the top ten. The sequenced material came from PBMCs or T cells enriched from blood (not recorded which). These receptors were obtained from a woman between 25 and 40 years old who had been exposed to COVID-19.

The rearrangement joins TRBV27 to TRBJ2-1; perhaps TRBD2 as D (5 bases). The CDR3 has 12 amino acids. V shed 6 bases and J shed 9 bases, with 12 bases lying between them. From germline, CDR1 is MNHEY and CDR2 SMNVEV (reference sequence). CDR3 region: CASRRASGEQFF. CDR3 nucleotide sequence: TGTGCCAGCAGAAGGGCCAGCGGTGAGCAGTTCTTC.

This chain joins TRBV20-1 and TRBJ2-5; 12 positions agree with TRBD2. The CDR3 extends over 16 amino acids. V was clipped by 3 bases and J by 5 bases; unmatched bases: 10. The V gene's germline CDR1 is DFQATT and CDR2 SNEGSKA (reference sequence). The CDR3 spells CSASSTSGGPGETQYF. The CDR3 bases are TGCAGTGCTAGTTCGACTAGCGGGGGCCCCGGTGAGACCCAGTACTTC.

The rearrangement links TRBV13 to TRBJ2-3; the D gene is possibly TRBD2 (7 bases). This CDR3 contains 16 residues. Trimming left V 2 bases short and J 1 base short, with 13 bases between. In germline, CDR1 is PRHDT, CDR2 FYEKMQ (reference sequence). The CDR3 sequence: CASSLYGGPRTDTQYF. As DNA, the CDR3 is TGTGCCAGCAGCTTATACGGGGGGCCGCGCACAGATACGCAGTATTTT.

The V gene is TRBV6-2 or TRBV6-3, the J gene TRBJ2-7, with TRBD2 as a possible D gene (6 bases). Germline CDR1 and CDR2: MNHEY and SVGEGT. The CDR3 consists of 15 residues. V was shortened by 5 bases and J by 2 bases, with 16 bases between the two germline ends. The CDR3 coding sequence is TGTGCCAGCAGTGGGGAGTGGGGGAGGACCTACGAGCAGTACTTC. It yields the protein CASSGEWGRTYEQYF.

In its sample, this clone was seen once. The CDR3, as DNA: TGTGCCAGTAGTAGGTGGGACAGTGGCTCCTATAATTCACCCCTCCACTTT. This codes for CASSRWDSGSYNSPLHF. The chain links TRBV19 to TRBJ1-6; 7 positions agree with TRBD1. J lost 0 bases, V lost 4 bases, and 6 bases had no gene match. The CDR3 is made up of 17 amino acids. Germline CDR1 is LNHDA and CDR2 is SQIVND (reference sequence).

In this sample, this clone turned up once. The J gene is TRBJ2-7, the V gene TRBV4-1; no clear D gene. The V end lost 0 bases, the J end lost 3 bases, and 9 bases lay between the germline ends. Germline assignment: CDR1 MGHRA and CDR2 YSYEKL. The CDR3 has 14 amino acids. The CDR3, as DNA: TGCGCCAGCAGCCAAGATGGTCTTAGCTACGAGCAGTACTTC. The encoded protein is CASSQDGLSYEQYF.

The CDR3 sequence: CAWSPKTDWYGYTF. The CDR3 region has the DNA TGTGCCTGGAGCCCAAAGACTGACTGGTATGGCTACACCTTC. The chain has TRBV30 and TRBJ1-2; D gene ambiguous. V lost 3 bases, J lost 5 bases, and 16 bases lay in between. The CDR3 runs 14 residues. Per the germline V gene, CDR1 is GTSNPN and CDR2 is SVGIG (reference sequence).

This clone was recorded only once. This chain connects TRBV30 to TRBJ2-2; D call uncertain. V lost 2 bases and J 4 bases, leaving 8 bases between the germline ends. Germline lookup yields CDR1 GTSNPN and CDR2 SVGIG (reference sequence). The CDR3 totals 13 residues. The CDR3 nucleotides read TGTGCCTGGAGTCCCGTCTTCACCGGGGAGCTGTTTTTT. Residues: CAWSPVFTGELFF.

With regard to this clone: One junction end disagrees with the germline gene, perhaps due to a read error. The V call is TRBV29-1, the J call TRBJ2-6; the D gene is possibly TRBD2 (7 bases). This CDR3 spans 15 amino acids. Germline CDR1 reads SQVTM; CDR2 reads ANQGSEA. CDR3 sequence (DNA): TGCCGCGTGGGGGGGGCCGGGGCCGGGGCCAACGTCCTGACTTTC. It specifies CRVGGAGAGANVLTF.

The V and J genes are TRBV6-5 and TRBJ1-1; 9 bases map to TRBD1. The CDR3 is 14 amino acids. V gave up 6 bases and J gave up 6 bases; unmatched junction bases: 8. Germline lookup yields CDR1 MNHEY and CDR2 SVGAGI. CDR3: CASSRGTGTAEAFF. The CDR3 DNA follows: TGTGCCAGCAGCCGTGGGACAGGGACAGCTGAAGCTTTCTTT.

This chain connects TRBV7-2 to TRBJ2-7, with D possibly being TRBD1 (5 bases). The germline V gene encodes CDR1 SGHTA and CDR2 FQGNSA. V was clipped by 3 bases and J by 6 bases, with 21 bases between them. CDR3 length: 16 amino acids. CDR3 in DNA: TGTGCCAGCAGCTTTAGGTTTCACAGGCCTCTGGTCGAGCAGTACTTC. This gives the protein CASSFRFHRPLVEQYF.

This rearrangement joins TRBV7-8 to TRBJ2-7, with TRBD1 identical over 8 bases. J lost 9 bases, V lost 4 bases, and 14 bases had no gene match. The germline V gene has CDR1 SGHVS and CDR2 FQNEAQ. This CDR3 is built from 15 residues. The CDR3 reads CASSSTRDRSAGQYF. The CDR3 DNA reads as TGTGCCAGCAGCTCTACTCGGGACAGGAGTGCAGGGCAGTACTTC.

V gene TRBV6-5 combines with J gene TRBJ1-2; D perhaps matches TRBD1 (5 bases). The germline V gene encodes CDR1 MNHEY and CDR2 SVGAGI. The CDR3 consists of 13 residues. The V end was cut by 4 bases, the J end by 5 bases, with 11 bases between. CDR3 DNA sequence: TGTGCCAGCAGTTTTCGACAGTCTTATGGCTACACCTTC. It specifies CASSFRQSYGYTF.

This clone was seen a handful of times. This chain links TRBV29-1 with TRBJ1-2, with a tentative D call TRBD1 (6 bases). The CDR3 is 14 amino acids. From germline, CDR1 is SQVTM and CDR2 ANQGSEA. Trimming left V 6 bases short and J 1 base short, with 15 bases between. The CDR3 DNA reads TGCAGCGTCGTGTTGGACAGTTTTAACTATGGCTACACCTTC. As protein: CSVVLDSFNYGYTF.

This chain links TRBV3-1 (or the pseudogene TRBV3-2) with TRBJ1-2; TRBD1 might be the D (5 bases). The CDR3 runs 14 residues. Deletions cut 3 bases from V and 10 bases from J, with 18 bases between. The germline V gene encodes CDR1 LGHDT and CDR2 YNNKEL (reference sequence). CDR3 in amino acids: CASSHLTGERIYTF. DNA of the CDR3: TGTGCCAGCAGCCACCTAACGGGGGAAAGGATCTACACCTTC.

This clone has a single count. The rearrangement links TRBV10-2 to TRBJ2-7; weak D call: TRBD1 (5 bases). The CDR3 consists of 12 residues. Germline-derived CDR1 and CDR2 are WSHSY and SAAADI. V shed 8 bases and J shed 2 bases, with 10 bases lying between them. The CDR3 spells CASGMGPYEQYF. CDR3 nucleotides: TGCGCCAGCGGAATGGGGCCCTACGAGCAGTACTTC.

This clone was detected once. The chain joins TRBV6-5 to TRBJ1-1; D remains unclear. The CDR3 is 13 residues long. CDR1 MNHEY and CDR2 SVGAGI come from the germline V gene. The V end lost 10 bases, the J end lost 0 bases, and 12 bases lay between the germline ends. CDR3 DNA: TGTGCCACCCGGAGGTTAATGAACACTGAAGCTTTCTTT. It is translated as CATRRLMNTEAFF.

The CDR3 DNA reads as TGTGCCAGCAGTCCCCTCCCCTCCACAGGGACCAACACCATATATTTT. This encodes CASSPLPSTGTNTIYF. The chain uses TRBV27 and TRBJ1-3; D may be TRBD1 (6 bases). The ends were cut back, 5 bases at V and 7 bases at J, with 21 bases in the middle. The CDR3 extends over 16 amino acids. Germline-derived CDR1 and CDR2 are MNHEY and SMNVEV (reference sequence).

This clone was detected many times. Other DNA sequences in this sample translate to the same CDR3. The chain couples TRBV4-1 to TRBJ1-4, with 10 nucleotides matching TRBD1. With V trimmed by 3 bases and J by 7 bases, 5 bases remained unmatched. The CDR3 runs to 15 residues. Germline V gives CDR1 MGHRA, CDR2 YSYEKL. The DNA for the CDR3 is TGCGCCAGCAGCCAGGTCGGGACAGGGGCTGAAAAACTGTTTTTT. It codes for CASSQVGTGAEKLFF.

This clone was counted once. CDR3 region: CASSGEGTSPLHF. CDR3 bases: TGTGCCAGCAGTGGGGAGGGGACTTCACCCCTCCACTTT. V usage is TRBV2 and J usage is TRBJ1-6; D perhaps matches TRBD1 (5 bases). Trimming pared 4 bases from V and 9 bases from J, leaving 10 bases between. Germline V gives CDR1 SNHLY, CDR2 FYNNEI. CDR3 size: 13 residues.

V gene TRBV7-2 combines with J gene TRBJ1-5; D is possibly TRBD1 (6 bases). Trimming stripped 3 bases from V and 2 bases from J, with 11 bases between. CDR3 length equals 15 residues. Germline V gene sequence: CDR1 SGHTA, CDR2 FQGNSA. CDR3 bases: TGTGCCAGCAGCTTCAGGGGCGGAGGCAATCAGCCCCAGCATTTT. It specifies CASSFRGGGNQPQHF.